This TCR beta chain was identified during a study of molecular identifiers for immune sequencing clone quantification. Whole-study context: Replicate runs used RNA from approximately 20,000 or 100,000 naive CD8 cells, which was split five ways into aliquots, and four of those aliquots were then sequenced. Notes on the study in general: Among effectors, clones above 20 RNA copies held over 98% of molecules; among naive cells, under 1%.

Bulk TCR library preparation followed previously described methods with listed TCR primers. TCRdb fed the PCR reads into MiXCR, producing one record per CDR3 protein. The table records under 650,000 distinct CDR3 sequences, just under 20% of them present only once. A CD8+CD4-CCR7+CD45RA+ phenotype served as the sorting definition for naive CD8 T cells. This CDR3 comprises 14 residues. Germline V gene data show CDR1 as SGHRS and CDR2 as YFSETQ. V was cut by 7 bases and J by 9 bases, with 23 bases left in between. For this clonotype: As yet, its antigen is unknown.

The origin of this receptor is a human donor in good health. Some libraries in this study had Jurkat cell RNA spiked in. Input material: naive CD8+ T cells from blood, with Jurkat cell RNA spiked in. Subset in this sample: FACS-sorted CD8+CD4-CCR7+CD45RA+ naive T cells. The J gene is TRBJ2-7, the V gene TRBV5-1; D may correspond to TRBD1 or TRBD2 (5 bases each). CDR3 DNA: TGCGCCAGCCAGACCGGGACGAGGGATCGCGGGCAGTACTTC. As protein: CASQTGTRDRGQYF.